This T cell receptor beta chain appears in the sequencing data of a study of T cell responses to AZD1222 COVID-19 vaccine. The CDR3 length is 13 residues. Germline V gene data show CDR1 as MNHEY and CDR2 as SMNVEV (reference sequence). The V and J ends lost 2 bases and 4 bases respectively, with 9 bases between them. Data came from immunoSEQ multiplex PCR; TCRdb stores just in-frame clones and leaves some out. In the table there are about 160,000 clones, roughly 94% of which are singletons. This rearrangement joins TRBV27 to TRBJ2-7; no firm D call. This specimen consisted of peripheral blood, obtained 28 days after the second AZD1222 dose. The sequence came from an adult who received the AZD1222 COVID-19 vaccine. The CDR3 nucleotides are TGTGCCAGCAGTTTAGGTCTGATGTACGAGCAGTACTTC. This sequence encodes CASSLGLMYEQYF.